Presented here are 27 T cell receptor beta chains from one specimen sequenced in a study of naive and memory T cell subsets. The SP2 primer and nested alpha and beta constant region primers amplified ligated cDNA in four rounds. MiXCR, applied by TCRdb to the UMI-ligation and nested PCR reads, yields one record per CDR3 protein. The repertoire holds some 15,000 distinct CDR3 sequences, with around 5.5% as singletons. As for treatment: skin biopsy from PPD injection site in Mantoux-positive individual. TCR cDNA received a 3' ligated oligonucleotide that carried a UMI. The source material was skin, sampled from a tuberculin skin test site. The receptors stem from an adult in good health.

This clonotype was observed at least ten times. V gene TRBV7-9 combines with J gene TRBJ1-4; TRBD1 might be the D (5 bases). Looked up from germline, CDR1 is SEHNR and CDR2 is FQNEAQ (reference sequence). This CDR3 is built from 16 residues. Trimming removed 5 bases from V and 5 bases from J, with 18 bases in between. The CDR3 sequence: CASSPSTGFRNEKLFF. The CDR3 coding sequence is TGTGCCAGCAGCCCCTCAACAGGCTTTCGAAATGAAAAACTGTTTTTT. Together with reference TRBV7-9 and TRBJ1-4, the CDR3 gives the full variable domain: DTGVSQNPRHKITKRGQNVTFRCDPISEHNRLYWYRQTLGQGPEFLTYFQNEAQLEKSRLLSDRFSAERPKGSFSTLEIQRTEQGDSAMYLCASSPSTGFRNEKLFFGSGTQLSVL.

This clonotype appeared many times. The V and J genes are TRBV29-1 and TRBJ2-5, with D tentatively TRBD2 (5 bases). V lost 6 bases to trimming and J lost 7 bases, with 12 bases between them. There are 11 residues in the CDR3. Germline-derived CDR1 and CDR2 are SQVTM and ANQGSEA. The CDR3 protein is CSVYGLGTQYF. CDR3 nucleotide sequence: TGCAGCGTGTACGGACTGGGGACCCAGTACTTC.

Ten or more counts support this clonotype. The chain joins TRBV27 to TRBJ1-1, with D perhaps TRBD1 (5 bases). The CDR3 spans 15 residues. Trimming stripped 3 bases from V and 1 base from J, with 12 bases between. In germline, CDR1 is MNHEY, CDR2 SMNVEV (reference sequence). In nucleotides, the CDR3 is TGTGCCAGCAGTTTGTTTGGGGGGACGAACACTGAAGCTTTCTTT. Encoded protein: CASSLFGGTNTEAFF.

In its sample, this clonotype was seen many times. The chain employs TRBV15 and TRBJ1-2; 7 nucleotides line up with TRBD1. CDR3 length: 14 residues. CDR1 is LNHNV, CDR2 YYDKDF, per germline (reference sequence). The V and J ends lost 5 bases and 4 bases, in that order; junction bases with no gene match: 7. CDR3 protein: CATSSEGAGYGYTF. In DNA, the CDR3 is TGTGCCACCAGCTCGGAGGGGGCGGGCTATGGCTACACCTTC.

This clonotype has at least ten counts. The genes are TRBV6-1 and TRBJ1-1, with D maybe TRBD1 (6 bases). The CDR3 covers 17 residues. CDR1 is MNHNS, CDR2 SASEGT, per germline. With 3 bases removed from V and 6 bases from J, the gap between germline ends came to 23 bases. The CDR3 DNA reads TGTGCCAGCAGTGAGGGAGGCCGTACTACAGGGAGGGCTGAAGCTTTCTTT. It encodes CASSEGGRTTGRAEAFF.

The rearrangement uses TRBV5-4 and TRBJ1-1; 10 bases map to TRBD1. The trim removed 0 bases at V and 6 bases at J, leaving 8 bases unmatched. Germline CDR1 SGHNT, CDR2 YYREEE (reference sequence). The CDR3 totals 16 residues. The CDR3 reads CASSLAPGQGFPEAFF. The CDR3 coding sequence is TGTGCCAGCAGCTTGGCCCCGGGACAGGGGTTCCCTGAAGCTTTCTTT.

This clonotype was observed a few times. The rearrangement joins TRBV12-3 or TRBV12-4 to TRBJ1-5, with D hard to call. The CDR3 loop spans 15 amino acids. Trimming took off 8 bases at V and 5 bases at J, with 19 bases between the two ends. The CDR3 loop is CASASGGPLHQPQHF. The CDR3 DNA reads TGTGCCAGCGCCTCCGGCGGCCCTCTCCATCAGCCCCAGCATTTT.

Many counts were recorded for this clonotype. The chain links TRBV9 to TRBJ1-5; 9 bases are a match to TRBD1. There are 14 residues in the CDR3. CDR1 and CDR2 from the germline V gene are SGDLS and YYNGEE. V gave up 3 bases and J gave up 7 bases; unmatched junction bases: 5. The CDR3 sequence is CASSEGDRVQPQHF. The CDR3 DNA is TGTGCCAGCAGCGAGGGGGACAGGGTGCAGCCCCAGCATTTT.

Ten or more counts support this clonotype. The V and J genes are TRBV20-1 and TRBJ1-1; D is undetermined. CDR1 and CDR2 (germline): DFQATT, SNEGSKA (reference sequence). The V end lost 3 bases, the J end lost 7 bases, and 9 bases lay between the germline ends. The CDR3 is 11 amino acids. The CDR3 region has the DNA TGCAGTGCTAGGACCCCCCGTGAAGCTTTCTTT. It specifies CSARTPREAFF.

This chain joins TRBV12-3 or TRBV12-4 and TRBJ1-5, with D unresolved. Trimming cost V 1 base and J 5 bases, with 6 bases left between them. CDR3 length: 13 residues. The CDR3 nucleotides are TGTGCCAGCAGTTTAGACACTTATCAGCCCCAGCATTTT. Translation gives CASSLDTYQPQHF.

This chain links TRBV5-1 with TRBJ1-2; D call uncertain. CDR3 size: 16 residues. In germline, CDR1 is SGHRS, CDR2 YFSETQ. Trimming cost V 0 bases and J 5 bases, with 17 bases left between them. CDR3 coding DNA: TGCGCCAGCAGCTTGGGACACGGTGCCTTGGGTTATGGCTACACCTTC. This gives the protein CASSLGHGALGYGYTF.

This clonotype ranks as medium-sized. The genes are TRBV30 and TRBJ1-1, with 7 positions matching TRBD1. The V segment lost 5 bases and the J segment 1 base; nucleotides outside the gene matches: 4. Per germline, CDR1 GTSNPN and CDR2 SVGIG (reference sequence). This CDR3 spans 13 amino acids. The CDR3 loop reads CAWEQGTNTEAFF. CDR3 in DNA: TGTGCCTGGGAACAGGGGACGAACACTGAAGCTTTCTTT. Full variable domain (remainder filled in from reference TRBV30 and TRBJ1-1): SQTIHQWPATLVQPVGSPLSLECTVEGTSNPNLYWYRQAAGRGLQLLFYSVGIGQISSEVPQNLSASRPQDRQFILSSKKLLLSDSGFYLCAWEQGTNTEAFFGQGTRLTVV.

This clonotype was counted between two and nine times. V and J are TRBV3-1 and TRBJ2-2, with 9 bases that match TRBD2. Germline-derived CDR1 and CDR2 are LGHDT and YNNKEL (reference sequence). The CDR3 has 14 amino acids. The trim removed 6 bases at V and 6 bases at J, leaving 5 bases unmatched. CDR3 DNA: TGTGCCAGCAGGCGGGGGGGCCTTCCCGGGGAGCTGTTTTTT. Translating it yields CASRRGGLPGELFF.

The gene calls are TRBV14 and TRBJ2-7, with a tentative D call TRBD1 (6 bases). Germline V gene lookup returns CDR1 SGHDN and CDR2 FVKESK. Trimming shortened V by 2 bases and J by 0 bases, and 11 bases separated the two germline ends. The CDR3 spans 15 residues. The CDR3: CASSQSGTPSYEQYF. The CDR3 DNA follows: TGTGCCAGCAGCCAATCCGGGACACCCTCCTACGAGCAGTACTTC.

This clonotype was counted only a few times. The chain recombines TRBV5-4 with TRBJ1-1; D gene ambiguous. The CDR3 sequence is 13 residues long. The germline V gene encodes CDR1 SGHNT and CDR2 YYREEE (reference sequence). Trimming took off 4 bases at V and 2 bases at J, with 9 bases between the two ends. For the CDR3, the DNA is TGTGCCAGCAGCAGAAGTTTTAACACTGAAGCTTTCTTT. This encodes CASSRSFNTEAFF.

This clonotype was observed a few times. The chain has TRBV10-3 and TRBJ2-5, with D possibly TRBD2 on 6 matching bases. The germline CDR1 and CDR2 sequences are ENHRY and SYGVKD. Trimming stripped 0 bases from V and 6 bases from J, with 14 bases between. The CDR3 contains 15 residues. The CDR3 DNA is TGTGCCATCAGTGAGTCCTCGGGGGTTGGAAAGACCCAGTACTTC. Its protein is CAISESSGVGKTQYF.

Many counts were recorded for this clonotype. V usage is TRBV7-2 and J usage is TRBJ2-5; tentatively, D is TRBD1 or TRBD2 (7 bases each). Germline V gives CDR1 SGHTA, CDR2 FQGNSA. This CDR3 has 16 residues. Between the trimmed V and J ends, which lost 5 bases and 4 bases, there was a span of 20 bases. The CDR3 DNA sequence: TGTGCCAGCAGCCTAAACTCGGCAGGGGGGGGAGAGACCCAGTACTTC. This encodes CASSLNSAGGGETQYF.

This clonotype was detected ten times or more. The chain links TRBV19 to TRBJ1-6; maybe TRBD1 (5 bases). Per the germline V gene, CDR1 is LNHDA and CDR2 is SQIVND (reference sequence). This CDR3 comprises 17 residues. V was pared by 3 bases and J by 8 bases, with 20 bases between. CDR3 protein: CASSMRGPGPPDSPLHF. CDR3 bases: TGTGCCAGTAGTATGCGGGGACCGGGCCCCCCGGATTCACCCCTCCACTTT.

By sample fraction, this clonotype is medium-sized. The V gene is TRBV20-1, the J gene TRBJ2-2, with a possible D match to TRBD1 (5 bases). Germline V gene sequence: CDR1 DFQATT, CDR2 SNEGSKA (reference sequence). This CDR3 is built from 14 residues. Trimming removed 0 bases at V and 5 bases at J, with 10 bases between. For the CDR3, the DNA is TGCAGTGCTAGAGATATCGACAGTACCGGGGAGCTGTTTTTT. Its protein product is CSARDIDSTGELFF.

There are many counts of this clonotype. The chain couples TRBV28 to TRBJ2-7; D gene ambiguous. CDR1 MDHEN and CDR2 SYDVKM come from the germline V gene. This CDR3 has 17 residues. Trimming cost V 4 bases and J 2 bases, with 21 bases left between them. CDR3: CASSSPGFAASPYEQYF. Here the CDR3 DNA reads TGTGCCAGCAGTTCCCCCGGTTTTGCAGCCTCCCCCTACGAGCAGTACTTC.

By sample fraction, this clonotype is medium-sized. This chain joins TRBV29-1 and TRBJ2-3; D is possibly TRBD1 (6 bases). This CDR3 contains 11 residues. CDR1 SQVTM and CDR2 ANQGSEA come from the germline V gene. The V end lost 4 bases, the J end lost 8 bases, and 10 bases lay between the germline ends. Here the CDR3 reads CSVGTETTQYF. The CDR3 DNA reads as TGCAGCGTTGGGACAGAGACTACGCAGTATTTT.

This clonotype was seen a few times. The rearrangement links TRBV19 to TRBJ2-5, with D maybe TRBD2 (5 bases). Germline assignment: CDR1 LNHDA and CDR2 SQIVND (reference sequence). This CDR3 has 12 amino acids. V was trimmed by 1 base and J by 5 bases, leaving 5 bases between them. The CDR3 here is CASSIAGETQYF. The CDR3 bases are TGTGCCAGTAGTATAGCGGGGGAGACCCAGTACTTC.

This clonotype showed up many times. The gene calls are TRBV7-2 and TRBJ2-3, with 7 bases matching TRBD1. This CDR3 region has 13 residues. Germline V gives CDR1 SGHTA, CDR2 FQGNSA. After removal of 5 bases from V and 8 bases from J, the junction contained 7 bases not matched to a gene. The CDR3 region has the DNA TGTGCCAGCAGCCCCGGACAGGACCTTACGCAGTATTTT. It encodes CASSPGQDLTQYF.

This clonotype was seen more than once but under ten times. The chain employs TRBV6-5 and TRBJ1-4, with 10 bases aligning to TRBD1. J was trimmed by 8 bases and V by 5 bases; bases with no gene match: 5. The CDR3 is 14 residues long. Germline CDR1 is MNHEY and CDR2 is SVGAGI. The CDR3 spells CASSHDRGREKLFF. The DNA of the CDR3 is TGTGCCAGCAGTCATGACAGGGGGCGGGAAAAACTGTTTTTT.

By its share, this clonotype is medium-sized. The rearrangement joins TRBV5-6 to TRBJ1-3, with TRBD1 matching 8 bases. CDR1 and CDR2 from the germline V gene are SGHDT and YYEEEE. V lost 0 bases, J lost 2 bases, and 13 bases stayed unmatched. This CDR3 is 19 amino acids long. The DNA for the CDR3 is TGTGCCAGCAGCTTGGCCGGGACAGGAGGAAGGATACCTGGAAACACCATATATTTT. Translation: CASSLAGTGGRIPGNTIYF.

This clonotype was seen ten or more times. V and J are TRBV12-3 or TRBV12-4 and TRBJ1-4; D possibly corresponds to TRBD1 (6 bases). V lost 5 bases to trimming and J lost 13 bases, with 17 bases between them. The CDR3 loop spans 13 amino acids. The CDR3 sequence is CASSPRDRPGLFF. CDR3 nucleotide sequence: TGTGCCAGCAGTCCAAGAGACAGGCCAGGACTGTTTTTT.

In this sample, this clonotype turned up many times. The chain couples TRBV7-9 to TRBJ2-3; D unresolved. Trimming left V 4 bases short and J 3 bases short, with 11 bases between. This CDR3 has 14 residues. Germline V gene data show CDR1 as SEHNR and CDR2 as FQNEAQ (reference sequence). The CDR3 DNA reads as TGTGCCAGCAGCTCGGCCCGAAGTACAGATACGCAGTATTTT. This gives the protein CASSSARSTDTQYF.